This T cell receptor (beta chain) came from a study of T cells after yellow fever vaccination (dated by TCRdb to the late 2010s). For the study in its entirety: The SMART-Seq v4 Ultra Low Input RNA kit was used to prepare libraries from fractions with low cell numbers. To track T-cell clones before and after primary and booster YFV17D yellow fever vaccination, bulk TCR alpha and beta repertoires were sequenced longitudinally. Two healthy male donors, one aged 18 to 29 and one aged 30 to 40 years, were included in the cohort. Blood samples were taken at several timepoints before and after primary and secondary immunization, and bulk PBMC replicates and cell subsets were isolated.

According to the germline V gene, CDR1 reads SGHRS and CDR2 reads YFSETQ. Germline trimming: 3 bases from V, 5 bases from J; junction bases outside gene matches: 7. CDR3 length: 15 amino acids, cysteine to phenylalanine. Here the CDR3 DNA is all that survives: 45 bases in frame from base 1. There are a few counts of this clonotype. Its antigen target is currently unknown. Base qualities were left out, and no much larger clone turns up one base away. Points the paper makes about the study in general: The secondary T-cell response was found to be weaker but faster than the primary response, with a peak reached on day 5 rather than on day 15. After the booster, most of the clones that had expanded following primary vaccination were detected again (roughly 96% of CD4 and around 90% of CD8), which suggests that memory was broadly maintained. Because only a couple of donors were included in the study, the extent to which the findings can be generalized is limited. A small share of clonotypes occurred in both CD4 and CD8 compartments, likely arising from convergent recombination. Computational filtering was required because FACS-sorted repertoires could contain abundant contaminating clonotypes from the bulk population.

TCR cDNA was synthesized by 5'RACE template switching, which introduced a universal primer site and unique molecular identifiers. Priming of cDNA synthesis was performed from both the TCR alpha and TCR beta constant segments. Library amplification used two PCR steps, and the second PCR step added sample barcodes and sequencing adapters. Sequencing of libraries was performed on Illumina HiSeq 2500 (2x100 bp) or NovaSeq (2x150 bp). The paper's data handling went like this. Reads were demultiplexed and collapsed into UMI consensus sequences with MIGEC, and V(D)J alignment was performed with MiXCR. Vaccine-responding clonotypes were identified with edgeR using replicate PBMC samples, with FDR below 0.01 and a log2 fold change above 5 up to day 15 being required. Each bulk clonotype received a CD4 or CD8 identity based on whether the sequenced CD4 or CD8 repertoire contained that clonotype at higher abundance. TCRdb reran the public reads through fastp at Q25 and MiXCR, keeping productive beta chains. Records with the same CDR3 protein are collapsed into one entry carrying the most frequent genes and DNA. TCRdb, rather than the study authors, made the V and J calls. Counted in this sample were hundreds of thousands of distinct CDR3 sequences; 13% of them appeared once. Of the sample, about 14% falls within the top ten clones.

Reading the label with the study, this specimen's treatment or condition is: live attenuated yellow fever vaccine strain. At each blood-draw timepoint, two biological replicates of bulk PBMCs were obtained. A standard Ficoll-Paque protocol was used to isolate PBMCs from peripheral blood. RNA was extracted with TriZol from bulk PBMCs, CD4 and CD8 fractions, and dextramer-positive and dextramer-negative fractions. The starting material was PBMCs, obtained on the day of the yellow fever booster vaccination. The receptor chain draws on TRBV5-1 and TRBJ2-3; 9 bases in the junction line up with TRBD1. This TCR was recovered from a young man who received the YFV17D yellow fever vaccine. The CDR3 here reads CASSSGTGRIDTQYF. The nucleotides are TGCGCCAGCAGCTCCGGGACAGGGCGAATAGATACGCAGTATTTT.